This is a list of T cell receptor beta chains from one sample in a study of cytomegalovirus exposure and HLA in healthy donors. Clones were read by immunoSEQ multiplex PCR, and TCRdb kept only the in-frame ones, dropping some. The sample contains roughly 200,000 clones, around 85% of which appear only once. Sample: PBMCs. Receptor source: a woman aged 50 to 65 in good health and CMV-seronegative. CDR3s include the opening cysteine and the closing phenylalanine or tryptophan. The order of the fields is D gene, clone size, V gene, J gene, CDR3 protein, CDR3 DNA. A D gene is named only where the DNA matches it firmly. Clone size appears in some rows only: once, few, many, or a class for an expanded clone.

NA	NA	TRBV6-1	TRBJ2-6	CASSSGGSGANVLTF	TGTGCCAGCAGTTCCGGGGGCTCTGGGGCCAACGTCCTGACTTTC
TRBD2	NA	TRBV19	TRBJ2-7	CASSMASGRSYEQYF	TGTGCCAGTAGTATGGCGAGCGGGAGGTCCTACGAGCAGTACTTC
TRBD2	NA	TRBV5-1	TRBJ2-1	CASRVTAGPRIF	TGCGCCAGCAGGGTCACAGCGGGGCCCCGGATCTTC
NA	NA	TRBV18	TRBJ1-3	CASSTYRDRSGNTIYF	TGTGCCAGCTCAACATACAGGGACCGCTCTGGAAACACCATATATTTT
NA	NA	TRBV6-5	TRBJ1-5	CASSPRSSNQPQHF	TGTGCCAGCAGCCCCCGTAGTAGCAATCAGCCCCAGCATTTT
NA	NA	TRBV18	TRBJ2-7	CASSPLPGDYEQYF	TGTGCCAGCTCCCCATTGCCAGGGGACTACGAGCAGTACTTC
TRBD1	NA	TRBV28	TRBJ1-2	CASIPQGALTYGYTF	TGTGCCAGTATTCCTCAGGGGGCTTTGACCTATGGCTACACCTTC
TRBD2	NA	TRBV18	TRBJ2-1	CATLLSGASYNEQFF	TGTGCCACCCTTCTTAGCGGGGCATCCTACAATGAGCAGTTCTTC
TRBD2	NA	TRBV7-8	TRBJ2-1	CASSVGERAWTSSYNEQFF	TGTGCCAGCAGCGTCGGGGAGCGGGCGTGGACTAGCTCCTACAATGAGCAGTTCTTC
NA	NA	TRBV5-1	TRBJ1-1	CASSPFTGTMNTEAFF	TGCGCCAGCAGCCCCTTTACAGGAACCATGAACACTGAAGCTTTCTTT
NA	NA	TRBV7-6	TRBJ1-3	CASSPGTSSGNTIYF	TGTGCCAGCAGCCCCGGGACTTCATCTGGAAACACCATATATTTT
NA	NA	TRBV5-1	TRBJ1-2	CASAALDRNYGYTF	TGCGCCAGCGCGGCCTTAGACAGAAACTATGGCTACACCTTC
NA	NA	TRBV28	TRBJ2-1	CASSQYNEQFF	TGTGCCAGCAGTCAATACAATGAGCAGTTCTTC
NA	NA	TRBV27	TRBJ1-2	CASSTPGAGNYGYTF	TGTGCCAGCAGTACCCCAGGGGCTGGAAACTATGGCTACACCTTC
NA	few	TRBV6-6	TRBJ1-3	CASSSGVDSGNTIYF	TGTGCCAGCAGCTCAGGGGTCGACTCTGGAAACACCATATATTTT
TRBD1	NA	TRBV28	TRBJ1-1	CASSLSMTPLGQTYNTEAFF	TGTGCCAGCAGTTTATCAATGACCCCCTTGGGACAGACCTACAACACTGAAGCTTTCTTT
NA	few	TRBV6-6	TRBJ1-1	CASTRIGRVGAEAFF	TGTGCCAGCACCAGAATCGGCAGGGTAGGGGCTGAAGCTTTCTTT
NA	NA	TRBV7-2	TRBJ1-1	CASSFQGQNMNTEAFF	TGTGCCAGCAGCTTCCAAGGACAGAACATGAACACTGAAGCTTTCTTT
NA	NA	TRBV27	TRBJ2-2	CASRDETSPNTGELFF	TGTGCCAGCAGGGACGAGACTAGTCCGAACACCGGGGAGCTGTTTTTT
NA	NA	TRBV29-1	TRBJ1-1	CSAGLFTEAFF	TGCAGCGCGGGACTGTTCACTGAAGCTTTCTTT
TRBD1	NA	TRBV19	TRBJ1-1	CASRGQGKVTEAFF	TGTGCCAGTAGGGGACAGGGTAAGGTAACTGAAGCTTTCTTT
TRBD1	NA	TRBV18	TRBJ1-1	CASSPLSSGTGLNTEAFF	TGTGCCAGCTCACCCCTATCTTCCGGGACAGGGTTGAACACTGAAGCTTTCTTT
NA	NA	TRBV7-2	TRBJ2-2	CASSLGGTGELFF	TGTGCCAGCAGCTTAGGAGGCACCGGGGAGCTGTTTTTT
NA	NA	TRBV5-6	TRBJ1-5	CASSLGGVRNQPQHF	TGTGCCAGCAGCCTGGGGGGGGTACGGAATCAGCCCCAGCATTTT
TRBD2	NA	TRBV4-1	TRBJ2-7	CASSHPALAGGYEQYF	TGCGCCAGCAGCCACCCGGCCCTAGCGGGAGGCTACGAGCAGTACTTC
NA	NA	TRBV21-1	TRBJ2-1	CASSNNRQDYNEQFF	TGTGCCAGCAGCAATAACCGACAGGACTACAATGAGCAGTTCTTC